A single sample gave rise to the 19 T cell receptor beta chains below, sequenced in a study of blood T cell repertoires in COVID-19. Assay used: immunoSEQ multiplex PCR; TCRdb lists only in-frame clones, some missing. This sample has 45,000 or so clones, with approximately 82% found just once. Material: peripheral blood. The receptors here all came from a woman in her seventies with acute or convalescent COVID-19.

The chain is built from TRBV3-1 (or the pseudogene TRBV3-2) and TRBJ1-1; possibly TRBD1 for D (6 bases). V lost 5 bases and J 1 base, leaving 8 bases between the germline ends. CDR1 and CDR2 from the germline V gene are LGHDT and YNNKEL (reference sequence). The CDR3 covers 13 residues. The CDR3 DNA sequence: TGTGCCAGCAGCGAGGGACAGAACACTGAAGCTTTCTTT. Encoded protein: CASSEGQNTEAFF.

The genes are TRBV9 and TRBJ2-7; D might be TRBD2 (6 bases). The CDR3 runs 16 residues. The germline V gene encodes CDR1 SGDLS and CDR2 YYNGEE. The V and J ends lost 0 bases and 0 bases respectively, with 13 bases between them. CDR3 protein: CASSVGGTVVSYEQYF. In DNA, the CDR3 is TGTGCCAGCAGCGTAGGCGGGACGGTAGTCTCCTACGAGCAGTACTTC.

This chain connects TRBV5-1 to TRBJ2-1, with D possibly matching TRBD2 (5 bases). The germline V gene encodes CDR1 SGHRS and CDR2 YFSETQ. This CDR3 region has 16 residues. The V end lost 6 bases, the J end lost 7 bases, and 23 bases lay between the germline ends. CDR3 loop: CASTQEVAGGRNEQFF. The CDR3 DNA follows: TGCGCCAGCACGCAAGAAGTAGCAGGAGGTAGGAATGAGCAGTTCTTC.

This chain connects TRBV24-1 to TRBJ1-5; D ambiguous. The CDR3 consists of 12 residues. The germline gives CDR1 KGHDR, CDR2 SFDVKD. Trimming pared 3 bases from V and 4 bases from J, leaving 3 bases between. The CDR3 region has the DNA TGTGCCACCAGTGATCTAAATCAGCCCCAGCATTTT. Its protein is CATSDLNQPQHF.

The CDR3 DNA reads TGTGCCAGCAGCTTAGATCGGACAGGGAGCTCCTATAATTCACCCCTCCACTTT. It specifies CASSLDRTGSSYNSPLHF. This sequence joins TRBV11-2 and TRBJ1-6, with 8 bases fitting TRBD1. The V segment lost 0 bases and the J segment 0 bases; nucleotides outside the gene matches: 4. Germline values: CDR1 SGHAT, CDR2 FQNNGV. This CDR3 spans 18 amino acids.

V is TRBV19 and J is TRBJ2-1; 14 bases align to TRBD2. The CDR3 is 19 residues long. Trimming removed 5 bases from V and 4 bases from J; junction bases left unmatched: 13. The germline V gene encodes CDR1 LNHDA and CDR2 SQIVND (reference sequence). The CDR3 DNA is TGTGCCAGTAGTGCCCCCGGGACTAGCGGGAGTAAGGGATACAATGAGCAGTTCTTC. As protein: CASSAPGTSGSKGYNEQFF.

This clone was counted a single time. The genes are TRBV30 and TRBJ1-5; D is unclear. The germline CDR1 and CDR2 sequences are GTSNPN and SVGIG (reference sequence). This CDR3 region has 12 residues. Trimming stripped 0 bases from V and 4 bases from J, with 4 bases between. The DNA for the CDR3 is TGTGCCTGGAGTGTCATGAATCAGCCCCAGCATTTT. Translation: CAWSVMNQPQHF. The full variable domain, rest sourced from reference TRBV30 and TRBJ1-5, is SQTIHQWPATLVQPVGSPLSLECTVEGTSNPNLYWYRQAAGRGLQLLFYSVGIGQISSEVPQNLSASRPQDRQFILSSKKLLLSDSGFYLCAWSVMNQPQHFGDGTRLSIL.

The rearrangement links TRBV7-2 to TRBJ1-2, with 8 bases aligning to TRBD1. Germline V gene lookup returns CDR1 SGHTA and CDR2 FQGNSA. The V gene end was trimmed by 5 bases and the J gene end by 6 bases; junction bases not matched to a gene: 8. This CDR3 contains 14 residues. The DNA of the CDR3 is TGTGCCAGCAGCCCTCGGACAGGGAGGGATGGCTACACCTTC. Its translation is CASSPRTGRDGYTF.

The chain has TRBV7-9 and TRBJ2-7, with a tentative D call TRBD1 (5 bases). The CDR3 sequence is 15 residues long. The ends were cut back, 7 bases at V and 6 bases at J, with 22 bases in the middle. Germline values: CDR1 SEHNR, CDR2 FQNEAQ (reference sequence). As DNA, the CDR3 is TGTGCCAGCACCCCAAATGACAGATCCACGGGCGAGCAGTACTTC. Encoded protein: CASTPNDRSTGEQYF.

The sample holds one count of this clone. The chain's CDR3 is CASSGRDRPYNEQFF. The CDR3 nucleotides read TGTGCCAGCAGCGGGCGGGACAGACCCTACAATGAGCAGTTCTTC. This chain connects TRBV9 to TRBJ2-1; D is possibly TRBD1 (7 bases). This CDR3 contains 15 residues. The ends were cut back, 3 bases at V and 2 bases at J, with 12 bases in the middle. Germline CDR1 and CDR2: SGDLS and YYNGEE. Full variable domain (remainder filled in from reference TRBV9 and TRBJ2-1): DSGVTQTPKHLITATGQRVTLRCSPRSGDLSVYWYQQSLDQGLQFLIQYYNGEERAKGNILERFSAQQFPDLHSELNLSSLELGDSALYFCASSGRDRPYNEQFFGPGTRLTVL.

This clone was detected only once. The chain carries TRBV27 and TRBJ2-7, with TRBD2 matching over 13 bases. The CDR3 is 15 residues long. Germline CDR1 reads MNHEY; CDR2 reads SMNVEV (reference sequence). Losses at the gene ends were 1 base for V and 4 bases for J; bases not matched to a gene: 1. CDR3 bases: TGTGCCAGCAGTTTATGGACTAGCGGGAGTTACGAGCAGTACTTC. Amino acids: CASSLWTSGSYEQYF.

The chain employs TRBV7-2 and TRBJ2-1, with D possibly being TRBD1 (6 bases). Trimming took off 5 bases at V and 12 bases at J, with 17 bases between the two ends. Germline assignment: CDR1 SGHTA and CDR2 FQGNSA. The CDR3 runs 13 residues. For the CDR3, the DNA is TGTGCCAGCAGCACACGACAGGCCCCGAGGCAGTTCTTC. This translates into CASSTRQAPRQFF.

This clone showed up just a few times. This chain uses TRBV7-9 with TRBJ2-7, with D perhaps TRBD1 (6 bases). The CDR3 is 15 amino acids. Germline-derived CDR1 and CDR2 are SEHNR and FQNEAQ (reference sequence). Deletions cut 4 bases from V and 6 bases from J, with 19 bases between. CDR3 in amino acids: CASSSPGTFRSEQYF. The CDR3 nucleotides are TGTGCCAGCAGCTCTCCCGGGACATTCAGGTCCGAGCAGTACTTC.

V and J are TRBV3-1 (or the pseudogene TRBV3-2) and TRBJ2-7; 8 nucleotides match TRBD2. The CDR3 spans 17 residues. Germline V gene sequence: CDR1 LGHDT, CDR2 YNNKEL (reference sequence). J was trimmed by 4 bases and V by 1 base; bases with no gene match: 12. The CDR3 coding sequence is TGTGCCAGCAGCCAAGGGATAGCGGGACATCGGTCTTACGAGCAGTACTTC. Translation: CASSQGIAGHRSYEQYF.

The rearrangement joins TRBV14 to TRBJ1-6; 11 nucleotides align to TRBD1. CDR3 length: 15 amino acids. The V gene's germline CDR1 is SGHDN and CDR2 FVKESK. The V segment lost 4 bases and the J segment 9 bases; nucleotides outside the gene matches: 5. The CDR3 protein is CASSRRTGGSSPLHF. In DNA form, the CDR3 reads TGTGCCAGCAGCCGACGGACAGGGGGCAGTTCACCCCTCCACTTT.

This clone is classed as medium-sized. This sequence joins TRBV20-1 and TRBJ1-1, with D perhaps TRBD1 (5 bases). The CDR3 extends over 13 amino acids. Germline CDR1 DFQATT, CDR2 SNEGSKA (reference sequence). Trimming stripped 3 bases from V and 3 bases from J, with 11 bases between. CDR3 in DNA: TGCAGTGCTAGTCTAGGCAGGGACACTGAAGCTTTCTTT. It encodes CSASLGRDTEAFF.

The gene calls are TRBV6-6 and TRBJ1-3, with D possibly TRBD1 on 6 matching bases. The V gene's germline CDR1 is MNHNY and CDR2 SVGAGI (reference sequence). The V gene lost 6 bases and the J gene lost 7 bases, with 10 bases spanning the gap. The CDR3 covers 12 residues. CDR3: CASRSRGNTIYF. CDR3 nucleotides: TGTGCCAGCAGGTCCAGGGGTAACACCATATATTTT.

This sequence joins TRBV5-5 and TRBJ1-2; the D gene is possibly TRBD1 (6 bases). CDR1 and CDR2 from the germline V gene are SGHKS and YYEKEE (reference sequence). The CDR3 consists of 13 residues. The V end lost 5 bases, the J end lost 2 bases, and 10 bases lay between the germline ends. This CDR3 is CASRTGTNYGYTF. CDR3 coding DNA: TGTGCCAGCAGAACCGGGACAAACTATGGCTACACCTTC.

The chain links TRBV24-1 to TRBJ1-5; 11 bases agree with TRBD1. Germline V gives CDR1 KGHDR, CDR2 SFDVKD. The CDR3 length is 15 residues. V was clipped by 9 bases and J by 3 bases; unmatched bases: 6. CDR3 loop: CATAGTGGYNQPQHF. DNA for the CDR3: TGTGCCACCGCCGGGACAGGGGGATACAATCAGCCCCAGCATTTT.